This T cell receptor beta chain was identified during a study of human T cells and chemical hapten exposure. General study points: Expanded TCRs made up significantly more big CDR3 similarity clusters than controls did.

This sample's time point: pre-sensitization, week 0. Treatment specified: therapeutic diphenylcyclopropenone sensitization with weekly scalp DPC. At every patch-test visit, blood was drawn before the patch test was applied. V gave up 2 bases and J gave up 0 bases, with 11 bases separating them. The CDR3 is made up of 16 amino acids. The library tagged each cDNA molecule with unique molecular identifiers. TCRdb re-derived calls from the RACE reads in MiXCR, one entry per CDR3 protein. Among more than 250,000 distinct CDR3 sequences, about 9.4% were seen once, and the ten largest hold under 2.5%. This clonotype has just a few counts. What it binds is unknown.

The chain joins TRBV12-3 or TRBV12-4 to TRBJ2-1, with D possibly TRBD2 on 5 matching bases. Sequenced here: whole blood, sampled in connection with sensitization to the hapten diphenylcyclopropenone (DPC). The clonotype comes from a woman aged 40 to 55 with alopecia areata. Some clones in this sample may be carry-over from other donors' samples. The CDR3 coding sequence is TGTGCCAGCAGTTTATGGACTGGCAACTCCTACAATGAGCAGTTCTTC. Translation gives CASSLWTGNSYNEQFF.